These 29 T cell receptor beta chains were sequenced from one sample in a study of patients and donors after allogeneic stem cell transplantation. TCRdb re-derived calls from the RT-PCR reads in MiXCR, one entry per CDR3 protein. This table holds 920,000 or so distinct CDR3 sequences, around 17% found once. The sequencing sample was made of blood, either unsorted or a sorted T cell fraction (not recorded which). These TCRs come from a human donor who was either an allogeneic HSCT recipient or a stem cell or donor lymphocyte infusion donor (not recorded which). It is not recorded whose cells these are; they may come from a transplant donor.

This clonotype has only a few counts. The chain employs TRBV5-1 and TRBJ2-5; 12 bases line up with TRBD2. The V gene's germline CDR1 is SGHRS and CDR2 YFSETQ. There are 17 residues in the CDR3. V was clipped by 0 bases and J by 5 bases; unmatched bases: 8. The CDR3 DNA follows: TGCGCCAGCAGCTTGGCCCTTTCTAGCGGGAGGGCTGAGACCCAGTACTTC. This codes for CASSLALSSGRAETQYF.

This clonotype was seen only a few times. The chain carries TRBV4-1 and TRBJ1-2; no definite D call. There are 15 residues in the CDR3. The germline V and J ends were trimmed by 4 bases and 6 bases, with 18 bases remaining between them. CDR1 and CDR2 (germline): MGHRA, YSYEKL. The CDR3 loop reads CASSPNMEGHHGYTF. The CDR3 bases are TGCGCCAGCAGCCCCAATATGGAGGGTCATCATGGCTACACCTTC.

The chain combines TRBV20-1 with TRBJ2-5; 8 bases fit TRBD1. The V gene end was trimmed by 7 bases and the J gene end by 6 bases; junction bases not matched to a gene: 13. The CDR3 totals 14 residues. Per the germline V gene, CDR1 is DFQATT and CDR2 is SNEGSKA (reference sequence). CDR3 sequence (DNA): TGCAGTGGGCAGGGGGCCGGGGGTTGGAAGACCCAGTACTTC. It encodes CSGQGAGGWKTQYF.

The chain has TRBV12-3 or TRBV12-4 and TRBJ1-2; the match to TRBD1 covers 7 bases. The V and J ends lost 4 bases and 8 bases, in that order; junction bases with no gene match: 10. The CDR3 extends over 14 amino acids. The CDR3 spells CASSSKTGHVGYTF. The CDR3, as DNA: TGTGCCAGCAGTTCAAAGACAGGGCATGTAGGCTACACCTTC.

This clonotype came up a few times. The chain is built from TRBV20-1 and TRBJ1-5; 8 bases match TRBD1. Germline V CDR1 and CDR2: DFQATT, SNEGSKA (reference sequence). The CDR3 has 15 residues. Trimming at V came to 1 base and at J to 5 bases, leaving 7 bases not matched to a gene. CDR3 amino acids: CSARGDRGGYQPQHF. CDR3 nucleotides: TGCAGTGCTAGAGGAGACAGGGGAGGTTATCAGCCCCAGCATTTT.

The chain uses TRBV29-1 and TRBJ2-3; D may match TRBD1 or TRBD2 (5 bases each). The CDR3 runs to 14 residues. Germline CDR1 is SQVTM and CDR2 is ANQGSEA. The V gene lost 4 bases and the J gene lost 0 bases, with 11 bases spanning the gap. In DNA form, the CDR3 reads TGCAGCGTTGTACGGGACGGCAGCACAGATACGCAGTATTTT. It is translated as CSVVRDGSTDTQYF.

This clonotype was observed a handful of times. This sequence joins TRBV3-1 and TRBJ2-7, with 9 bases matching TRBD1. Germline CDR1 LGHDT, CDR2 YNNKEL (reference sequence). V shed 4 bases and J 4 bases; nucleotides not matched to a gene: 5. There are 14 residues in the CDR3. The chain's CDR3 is CASSPGQGMYEQYF. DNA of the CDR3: TGTGCCAGCAGCCCGGGACAGGGTATGTACGAGCAGTACTTC.

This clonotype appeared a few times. In nucleotides, the CDR3 is TGTGCCAGCAGATGGTCTTCGGTTCCTGAGCAGTTCTTC. It specifies CASRWSSVPEQFF. The rearrangement links TRBV12-3 or TRBV12-4 to TRBJ2-1, with D unresolved. V was shortened by 6 bases and J by 9 bases, with 15 bases between the two germline ends. The CDR3 has 13 amino acids.

The chain's CDR3 is CASSLNSGGAHNEQFF. In DNA form, the CDR3 reads TGTGCCAGCAGCTTAAATAGCGGGGGGGCTCACAATGAGCAGTTCTTC. This chain uses TRBV11-2 with TRBJ2-1; 11 bases map to TRBD2. CDR1 SGHAT and CDR2 FQNNGV come from the germline V gene. CDR3 size: 16 residues. V was pared by 2 bases and J by 5 bases, with 5 bases of the junction left unmatched.

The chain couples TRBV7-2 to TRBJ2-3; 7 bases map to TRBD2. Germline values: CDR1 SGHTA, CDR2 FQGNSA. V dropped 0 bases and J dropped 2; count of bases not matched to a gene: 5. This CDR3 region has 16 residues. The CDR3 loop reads CASSLAPSGHTDTQYF. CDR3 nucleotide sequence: TGTGCCAGCAGCTTAGCGCCTAGCGGTCACACAGATACGCAGTATTTT.

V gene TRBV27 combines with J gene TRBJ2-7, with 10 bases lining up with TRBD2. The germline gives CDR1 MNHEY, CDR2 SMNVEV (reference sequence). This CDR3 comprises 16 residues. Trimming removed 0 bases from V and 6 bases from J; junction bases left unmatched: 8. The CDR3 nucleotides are TGTGCCAGCAGTTTATCTAAGCGGGGGGGCCTAAGCGAGCAGTACTTC. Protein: CASSLSKRGGLSEQYF.

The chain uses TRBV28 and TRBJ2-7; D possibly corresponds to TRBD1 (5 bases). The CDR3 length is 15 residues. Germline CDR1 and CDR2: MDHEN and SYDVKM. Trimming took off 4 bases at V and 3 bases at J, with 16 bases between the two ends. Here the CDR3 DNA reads TGTGCCAGCAGTTCTCCCCCAACAGGCGGCTACGAGCAGTACTTC. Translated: CASSSPPTGGYEQYF. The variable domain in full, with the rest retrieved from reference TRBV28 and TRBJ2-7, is DVKVTQSSRYLVKRTGEKVFLECVQDMDHENMFWYRQDPGLGLRLIYFSYDVKMKEKGDIPEGYSVSREKKERFSLILESASTNQTSMYLCASSSPPTGGYEQYFGPGTRLTVT.

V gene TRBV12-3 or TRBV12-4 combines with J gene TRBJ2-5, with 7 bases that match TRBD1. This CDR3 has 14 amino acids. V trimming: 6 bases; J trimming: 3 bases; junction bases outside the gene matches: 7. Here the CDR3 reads CASSLTGSKETQYF. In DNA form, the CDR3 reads TGTGCCAGCAGCTTGACAGGGAGCAAAGAGACCCAGTACTTC.

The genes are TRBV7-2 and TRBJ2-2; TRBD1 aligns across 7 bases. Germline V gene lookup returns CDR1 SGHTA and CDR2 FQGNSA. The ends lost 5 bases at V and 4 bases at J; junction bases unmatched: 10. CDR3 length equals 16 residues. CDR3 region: CASSLRDRAGTGELFF. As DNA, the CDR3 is TGTGCCAGCAGCCTACGCGACAGGGCTGGCACCGGGGAGCTGTTTTTT.

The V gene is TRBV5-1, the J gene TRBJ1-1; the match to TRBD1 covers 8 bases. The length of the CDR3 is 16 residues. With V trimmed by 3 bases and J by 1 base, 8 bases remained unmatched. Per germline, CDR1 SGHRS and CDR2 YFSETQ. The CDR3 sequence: CASSWKITGGNTEAFF. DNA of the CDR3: TGCGCCAGCAGCTGGAAAATTACAGGGGGGAACACTGAAGCTTTCTTT.

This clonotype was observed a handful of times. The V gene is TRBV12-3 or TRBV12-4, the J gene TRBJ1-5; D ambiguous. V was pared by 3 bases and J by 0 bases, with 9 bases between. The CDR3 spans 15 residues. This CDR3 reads CASSFSVDSNQPQHF. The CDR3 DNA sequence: TGTGCCAGCAGTTTCTCTGTAGATAGCAATCAGCCCCAGCATTTT.

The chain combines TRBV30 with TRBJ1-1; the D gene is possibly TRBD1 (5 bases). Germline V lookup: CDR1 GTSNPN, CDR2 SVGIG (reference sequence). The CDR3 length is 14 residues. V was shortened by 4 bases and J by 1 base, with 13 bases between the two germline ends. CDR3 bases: TGTGCCTGGACCGTGGGCCAGGGGAACACTGAAGCTTTCTTT. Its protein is CAWTVGQGNTEAFF.

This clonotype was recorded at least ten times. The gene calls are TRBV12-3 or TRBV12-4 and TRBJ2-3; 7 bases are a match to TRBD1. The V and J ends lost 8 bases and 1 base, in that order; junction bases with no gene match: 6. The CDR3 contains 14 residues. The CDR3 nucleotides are TGTGCCAGCGGACAGGTGGGCGGCACAGATACGCAGTATTTT. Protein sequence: CASGQVGGTDTQYF.

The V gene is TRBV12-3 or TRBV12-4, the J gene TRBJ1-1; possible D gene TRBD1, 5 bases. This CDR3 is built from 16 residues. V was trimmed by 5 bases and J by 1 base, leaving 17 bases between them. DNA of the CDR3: TGTGCCAGCAGTCGGGGACGGGGCAGCCGGAACACTGAAGCTTTCTTT. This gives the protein CASSRGRGSRNTEAFF.

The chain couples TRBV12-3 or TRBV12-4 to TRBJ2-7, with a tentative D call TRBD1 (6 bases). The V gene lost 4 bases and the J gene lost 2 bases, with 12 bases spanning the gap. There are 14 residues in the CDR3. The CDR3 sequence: CASSWTRDTYEQYF. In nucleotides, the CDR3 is TGTGCCAGCAGTTGGACCCGGGACACCTACGAGCAGTACTTC.

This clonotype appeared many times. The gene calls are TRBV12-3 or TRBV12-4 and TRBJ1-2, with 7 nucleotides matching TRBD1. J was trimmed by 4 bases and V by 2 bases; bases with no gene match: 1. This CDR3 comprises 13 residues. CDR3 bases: TGTGCCAGCAGTTTAAGGGGGCCCTATGGCTACACCTTC. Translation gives CASSLRGPYGYTF.

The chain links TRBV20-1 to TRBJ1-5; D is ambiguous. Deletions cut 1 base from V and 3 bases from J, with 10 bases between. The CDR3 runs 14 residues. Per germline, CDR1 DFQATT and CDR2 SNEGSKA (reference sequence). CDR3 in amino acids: CSARVERDNQPQHF. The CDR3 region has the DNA TGCAGTGCTAGAGTAGAAAGGGACAATCAGCCCCAGCATTTT.

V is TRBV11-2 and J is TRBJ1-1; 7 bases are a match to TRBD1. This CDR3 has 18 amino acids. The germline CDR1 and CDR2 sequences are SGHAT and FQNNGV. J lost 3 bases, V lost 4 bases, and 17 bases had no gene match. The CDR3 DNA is TGTGCCAGCAGCTCGGCCCAACCTCGGACAGGCGGGGACACTGAAGCTTTCTTT. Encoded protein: CASSSAQPRTGGDTEAFF.

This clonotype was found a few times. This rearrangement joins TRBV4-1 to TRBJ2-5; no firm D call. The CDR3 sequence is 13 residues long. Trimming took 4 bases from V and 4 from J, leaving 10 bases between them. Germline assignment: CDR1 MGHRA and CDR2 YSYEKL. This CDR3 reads CASSLVFGETQYF. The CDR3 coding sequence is TGCGCCAGCAGCCTCGTGTTCGGAGAGACCCAGTACTTC.

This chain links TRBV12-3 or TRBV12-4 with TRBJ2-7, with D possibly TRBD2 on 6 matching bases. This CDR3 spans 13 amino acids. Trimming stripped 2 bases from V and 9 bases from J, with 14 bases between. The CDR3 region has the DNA TGTGCCAGCAGTTTATCTGCGGGGAATGGGCAGTACTTC. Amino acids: CASSLSAGNGQYF.

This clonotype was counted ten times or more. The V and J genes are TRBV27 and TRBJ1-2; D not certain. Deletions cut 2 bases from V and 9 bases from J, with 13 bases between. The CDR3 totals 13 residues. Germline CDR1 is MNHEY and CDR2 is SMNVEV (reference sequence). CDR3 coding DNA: TGTGCCAGCAGTTTAGGCGGTGGTTGGAGCTACACCTTC. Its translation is CASSLGGGWSYTF.

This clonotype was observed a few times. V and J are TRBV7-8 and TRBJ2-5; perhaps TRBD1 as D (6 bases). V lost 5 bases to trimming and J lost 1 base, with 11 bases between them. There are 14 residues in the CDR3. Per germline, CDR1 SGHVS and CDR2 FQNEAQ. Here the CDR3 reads CASSTRGSQETQYF. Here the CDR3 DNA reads TGTGCCAGCAGCACAAGGGGGAGCCAAGAGACCCAGTACTTC. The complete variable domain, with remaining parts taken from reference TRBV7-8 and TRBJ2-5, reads GAGVSQSPRYKVAKRGQDVALRCDPISGHVSLFWYQQALGQGPEFLTYFQNEAQLDKSGLPSDRFFAERPEGSVSTLKIQRTQQEDSAVYLCASSTRGSQETQYFGPGTRLLVL.

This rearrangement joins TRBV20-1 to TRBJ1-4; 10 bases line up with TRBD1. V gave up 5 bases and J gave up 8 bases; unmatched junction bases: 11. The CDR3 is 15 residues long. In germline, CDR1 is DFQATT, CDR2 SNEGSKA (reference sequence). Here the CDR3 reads CSASPTGTGEEKLFF. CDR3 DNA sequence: TGCAGTGCTTCGCCGACCGGGACAGGGGAGGAAAAACTGTTTTTT.

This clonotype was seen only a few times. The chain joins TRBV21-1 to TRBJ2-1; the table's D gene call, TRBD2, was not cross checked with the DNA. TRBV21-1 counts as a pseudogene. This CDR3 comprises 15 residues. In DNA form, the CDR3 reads TGTGCCAGCAGCAGAGTCCTCAGGCTACACAATGAGCAGTTCTTC. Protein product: CASSRVLRLHNEQFF.